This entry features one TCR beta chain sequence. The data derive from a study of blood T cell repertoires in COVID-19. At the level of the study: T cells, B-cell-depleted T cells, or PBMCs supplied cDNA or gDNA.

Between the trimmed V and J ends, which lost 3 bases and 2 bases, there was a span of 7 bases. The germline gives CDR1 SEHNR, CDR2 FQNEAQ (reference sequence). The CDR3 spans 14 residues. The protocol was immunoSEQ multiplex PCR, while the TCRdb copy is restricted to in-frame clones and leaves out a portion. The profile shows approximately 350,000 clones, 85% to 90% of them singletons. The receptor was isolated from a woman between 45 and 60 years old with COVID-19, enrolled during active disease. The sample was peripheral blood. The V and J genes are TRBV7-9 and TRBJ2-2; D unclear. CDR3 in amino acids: CASSFDTNTGELFF. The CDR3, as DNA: TGTGCCAGCAGCTTCGACACAAACACCGGGGAGCTGTTTTTT.